Presented here are 16 T cell receptor beta chains from one specimen sequenced in a study of T cells in Graves' hyperthyroidism and ophthalmopathy (dated by TCRdb to the late 2010s). The library relied on multiplex PCR. This sample was sequenced with an Illumina HiSeq 2000. Amplification of TCR beta CDR3 regions was carried out from RNA transcripts. The TCR CDR3 was subjected to a first round of RT-PCR using the HTBI primer set and the Qiagen OneStep RT-PCR kit. TCRdb handled the public reads itself, with Q25 trimming in fastp and clone calling in MiXCR, and kept productive beta chains. Rows with one shared CDR3 protein collapse into an entry with the most common genes and DNA. This sample has nearly 600,000 distinct CDR3 sequences in its table, and over 12% of those were observed once. Around 7% of the sample comes from the top ten. Sequenced material: blood. These receptors were taken from a woman between 18 and 30 years old with Graves' ophthalmopathy.

This clonotype was observed many times. The chain combines TRBV6-2 or TRBV6-3 with TRBJ1-2, with D uncertain. Germline V gene sequence: CDR1 MNHEY, CDR2 SVGEGT. This CDR3 has 13 amino acids. V lost 7 bases to trimming and J lost 1 base, with 10 bases between them. The CDR3 is CASTSANNYGYTF. The CDR3 DNA reads as TGTGCCAGCACTTCCGCCAATAACTATGGCTACACCTTC.

This clonotype has a handful of counts. The genes are TRBV4-2 and TRBJ2-3, with D possibly matching TRBD2 (6 bases). The CDR3 is 15 residues long. Trimming removed 4 bases from V and 6 bases from J, with 17 bases in between. CDR1 and CDR2 (germline): LGHNA, YNFKEQ. CDR3 sequence reads: CASSRGDFNYDTQYF. The CDR3 DNA follows: TGTGCCAGCAGCCGAGGGGACTTCAATTATGATACGCAGTATTTT.

As regards this clonotype: A much larger clonotype is one base distant, so this may be a read error. The J gene is TRBJ2-1, the V gene TRBV28; the D call may be TRBD1 or TRBD2 (5 bases each). Germline-derived CDR1 and CDR2 are MDHEN and SYDVKM. V was shortened by 6 bases and J by 5 bases, with 11 bases between the two germline ends. The CDR3 sequence is 13 residues long. CDR3: CASRGDGHNEQFF. CDR3 DNA sequence: TGTGCCAGCAGGGGGGACGGGCACAATGAGCAGTTCTTC.

This clonotype was detected ten times or more. The chain uses TRBV20-1 and TRBJ2-1; no clear D. V gave up 6 bases and J gave up 5 bases, with 5 bases separating them. This CDR3 is 10 amino acids long. From germline, CDR1 is DFQATT and CDR2 SNEGSKA (reference sequence). DNA for the CDR3: TGCAGTGCCTACGACAATGAGCAGTTCTTC. Its translation is CSAYDNEQFF.

On this clonotype: A much larger clone differs from this one at a single base, so this may be a read error. The gene calls are TRBV27 and TRBJ1-4, with 7 positions matching TRBD1. CDR1 and CDR2 from the germline V gene are MNHEY and SMNVEV (reference sequence). The CDR3 has 12 residues. The CDR3 DNA follows: TGTGCCAGCACCTCAGGGGGAGAAAAACCGTTTTTT. The encoded protein is CASTSGGEKPFF.

The chain has TRBV12-3 or TRBV12-4 and TRBJ2-1, with 10 nucleotides matching TRBD1. The length of the CDR3 is 14 residues. V lost 5 bases and J lost 8; bases outside the gene matches: 6. The CDR3 nucleotides read TGTGCCAGCAGTCTTGGGACAGGGGTCCATGAGCAGTTCTTC. It yields the protein CASSLGTGVHEQFF.

The rearrangement uses TRBV9 and TRBJ2-5; 8 bases match TRBD2. Per the germline V gene, CDR1 is SGDLS and CDR2 is YYNGEE. The CDR3 runs 16 residues. J gave up 2 bases and V 3 bases, and 9 bases lay outside the gene matches. CDR3 region: CASSALSGETQETQYF. As DNA, the CDR3 is TGTGCCAGCAGCGCCCTTAGCGGGGAAACGCAAGAGACCCAGTACTTC. The whole variable domain, remainder taken from reference TRBV9 and TRBJ2-5, is DSGVTQTPKHLITATGQRVTLRCSPRSGDLSVYWYQQSLDQGLQFLIQYYNGEERAKGNILERFSAQQFPDLHSELNLSSLELGDSALYFCASSALSGETQETQYFGPGTRLLVL.

In this sample, this clonotype turned up many times. This rearrangement joins TRBV6-1 to TRBJ1-4; no clear D gene. Trimming removed 0 bases from V and 11 bases from J, with 10 bases in between. The germline V gene encodes CDR1 MNHNS and CDR2 SASEGT. There are 13 residues in the CDR3. CDR3 amino acids: CASSEAGSWKLFF. CDR3 bases: TGTGCCAGCAGTGAAGCGGGGAGTTGGAAACTGTTTTTT.

This clonotype has ten or more counts. The DNA for the CDR3 is TGTGCCAGCAGGCCGGGAGCTGCTAACTATGGCTACACCTTC. This gives the protein CASRPGAANYGYTF. The rearrangement uses TRBV28 and TRBJ1-2, with D unclear. CDR1 and CDR2 from the germline V gene are MDHEN and SYDVKM. Trimming removed 6 bases from V and 0 bases from J, with 11 bases in between. The CDR3 has 14 residues.

This clonotype came up many times. The rearrangement uses TRBV28 and TRBJ2-7; 9 bases line up with TRBD1. The J segment lost 3 bases and the V segment lost 1 base, leaving 1 base of the junction unmatched. CDR3 length equals 14 residues. Germline V gene data show CDR1 as MDHEN and CDR2 as SYDVKM. The CDR3 nucleotides read TGTGCCAGCAGTTTATTGGACAGGGGCTACGAGCAGTACTTC. This codes for CASSLLDRGYEQYF.

Only a few counts were recorded for this clonotype. The chain links TRBV2 to TRBJ2-7, with 8 nucleotides matching TRBD1. CDR1 SNHLY and CDR2 FYNNEI come from the germline V gene. The CDR3 is 15 amino acids. With 4 bases clipped from V and 2 bases from J, the junction kept 7 bases outside the gene matches. CDR3 bases: TGTGCCAGCAGTGCTTCACAGGGGGTGGCCTACGAGCAGTACTTC. Translation gives CASSASQGVAYEQYF.

The rearrangement uses TRBV9 and TRBJ2-6; the match to TRBD1 covers 9 bases. Trimming took 0 bases from V and 3 from J; bases not matched to a gene: 4. CDR3 length equals 17 residues. CDR1 and CDR2 (germline): SGDLS, YYNGEE. CDR3 in amino acids: CASSVATGGYGANVLTF. The CDR3 coding sequence is TGTGCCAGCAGCGTAGCTACAGGGGGCTATGGGGCCAACGTCCTGACTTTC.

Only a few counts were recorded for this clonotype. V is TRBV28 and J is TRBJ2-4, with 10 bases matching TRBD2. The CDR3 extends over 16 amino acids. CDR1 is MDHEN and CDR2 is SYDVKM in the germline V gene. J lost 6 bases, V lost 6 bases, and 11 bases had no gene match. This CDR3 reads CASSSDLAGAGNIQYF. The CDR3, as DNA: TGTGCCAGCAGCTCCGATCTAGCGGGAGCGGGAAACATTCAGTACTTC.

The chain combines TRBV11-2 with TRBJ2-1, with 13 bases fitting TRBD2. The J segment lost 9 bases and the V segment lost 5 bases, leaving 16 bases of the junction unmatched. From germline, CDR1 is SGHAT and CDR2 FQNNGV. The CDR3 spans 18 residues. DNA for the CDR3: TGTGCCAGCAGCAGCACAATACTAACTAGCGGGAGGGCGGTTGAGCAGTTCTTC. As protein: CASSSTILTSGRAVEQFF.

This chain joins TRBV20-1 and TRBJ2-3; 10 positions match TRBD2. CDR1 is DFQATT, CDR2 SNEGSKA, per germline (reference sequence). Trimming removed 2 bases from V and 4 bases from J; junction bases left unmatched: 6. The CDR3 spans 15 residues. The CDR3 is CSARIAGGGADTQYF. Written as DNA, the CDR3 is TGCAGTGCTAGAATAGCGGGAGGAGGGGCAGATACGCAGTATTTT.

This clonotype appeared a few times. The rearrangement links TRBV4-3 to TRBJ2-7; no clear D. The germline V gene has CDR1 LGHNA and CDR2 YSLEER. The CDR3 totals 16 residues. The V end was cut by 0 bases, the J end by 0 bases, with 12 bases between. The CDR3 spells CASSQEFPTDSYEQYF. CDR3 nucleotides: TGCGCCAGCAGCCAAGAATTCCCGACTGACTCCTACGAGCAGTACTTC.